These T cell receptor beta chains were read from a single sample in a study of blood T cell repertoires in COVID-19. The method was immunoSEQ multiplex PCR; TCRdb's version includes in-frame clones alone and lacks a portion of them. The sample holds tens of thousands of clones, around 84% seen once. The sequencing sample was made of peripheral blood. Receptor source: a man aged 55 to 70 with acute or convalescent COVID-19. The CDR3 runs from the conserved cysteine through the conserved F or W. Each record gives: V gene, D gene, clone size, J gene, CDR3 DNA, CDR3 protein. The D gene is left open where the match is weak. The size entry is marked missing in some rows and otherwise reads once, few, many or a size class.

>TRBV7-2|.|.|TRBJ2-7
TGTGCCAGCAGCTTATTGTCTGGCAACGAGCAGTACTTC
CASSLLSGNEQYF
>TRBV6-6|TRBD2|.|TRBJ2-1
TGTGCCAGCAGACCTCTCGGACTAGCCGGGGGAGATGAGCAGTTCTTC
CASRPLGLAGGDEQFF
>TRBV9|.|.|TRBJ2-2
TGTGCCAGCAGCTTGACTACAGAGACCGGGGAGCTGTTTTTT
CASSLTTETGELFF
>TRBV18|.|.|TRBJ1-6
TGTGCCAGCTCACCCCCTGGAGGGGAGAGCTCACCCCTCCACTTT
CASSPPGGESSPLHF
>TRBV19|.|.|TRBJ2-7
TGTGCCAGTAGCTCCAACCCGGGCTCCCGGGGCGAGCAGTACTTC
CASSSNPGSRGEQYF
>TRBV12-5|TRBD1|few|TRBJ1-1
TGTGCTAGTGGTTTGGAGTCCGGAGGGGCAGGGGGCAGGAACACTGAAGCTTTCTTT
CASGLESGGAGGRNTEAFF
>TRBV28|.|.|TRBJ1-1
TGTGCCAGCATATCCCCTAATACTGAAGCTTTCTTT
CASISPNTEAFF
>TRBV4-2|TRBD2|.|TRBJ2-5
TGTGCCAGCAGCCAAGGGTTTAGCGGGGGCCAAGAGACCCAGTACTTC
CASSQGFSGGQETQYF
>TRBV25-1|.|few|TRBJ2-6
TGTGCCAGCAGTGACTCGGGGTTCTCTGGGGCCAACGTCCTGACTTTC
CASSDSGFSGANVLTF
>TRBV5-1|TRBD2|.|TRBJ2-1
TGCGCCAGCAGCTTGGCCGGGACTAGCGGGGGAAGGACCTACAGTGAGCAGTTCTTC
CASSLAGTSGGRTYSEQFF
>TRBV7-9|TRBD1|.|TRBJ1-2
TGTGCCAGCAGCTCGTGGGACAGTAGATACACCTTC
CASSSWDSRYTF
>TRBV27|TRBD2|.|TRBJ2-4
TGTGCCAGCAGTCCCTCCCGTCGCCCAAGCGGGGGGGCCAAAAACATTCAGTACTTC
CASSPSRRPSGGAKNIQYF
>TRBV5-1|.|.|TRBJ1-5
TGCGCCAGCAGCTTGGGGGATGCACAGGGAGTTCAGCCCCAGCATTTT
CASSLGDAQGVQPQHF
>TRBV7-9|.|.|TRBJ2-3
TGTGCCAGCAGGCCGGGTACGGATACGCAGTATTTT
CASRPGTDTQYF
>TRBV6-6|TRBD1|once|TRBJ1-6
TGTGCCAGCAGACCCCTCAACAGGGGCAGTTCACCCCTCCACTTT
CASRPLNRGSSPLHF
>TRBV5-1|TRBD1|.|TRBJ2-2
TGCGCCAGCAGCTTGCGACAGGGGGCGGCCGGGGAGCTGTTTTTT
CASSLRQGAAGELFF
>TRBV10-2|.|.|TRBJ1-5
TGCGCCAGCAGTCTAACAGGGACGTTCGGTCAGCCCCAGCATTTT
CASSLTGTFGQPQHF
>TRBV4-3|TRBD1|.|TRBJ1-1
TGCGCCAGCAGCCCAGGCCGGGACAGGGGTCCCACTGAAGCTTTCTTT
CASSPGRDRGPTEAFF
>TRBV6-6|.|.|TRBJ1-4
TGTGCCAGCAGTTACGTCGGGCCCCATCGGGGAAAACTGTTTTTT
CASSYVGPHRGKLFF
>TRBV6-1|TRBD1|.|TRBJ2-7
TGTGCCAGCAGTCTTCAGGGGGCATCGGTGTACGAGCAGTACTTC
CASSLQGASVYEQYF
>TRBV6-2/TRBV6-3|.|.|TRBJ1-5
TGTGCCAGCAGTTACTCGATCTCGGTCTTGCAAACTAGCAATCAGCCCCAGCATTTT
CASSYSISVLQTSNQPQHF
>TRBV4-1|.|.|TRBJ1-5
TGCGCCAGCAGAAGACAGGATCAGGCCCAGCATTTT
CASRRQDQAQHF
>TRBV3-1/TRBV3-2|TRBD1|.|TRBJ1-1
TGTGCCAGCAGCCGCCGCGACAGGGGTCTCTCTCACACTGAAGCTTTCTTT
CASSRRDRGLSHTEAFF
>TRBV6-1|TRBD1|.|TRBJ1-5
TGTGCCATCGGACAGGGTAATCAGCCCCAGCATTTT
CAIGQGNQPQHF
>TRBV12-5|.|few|TRBJ2-3
TGTGCTAGTGGACTCACAGATACGCAGTATTTT
CASGLTDTQYF